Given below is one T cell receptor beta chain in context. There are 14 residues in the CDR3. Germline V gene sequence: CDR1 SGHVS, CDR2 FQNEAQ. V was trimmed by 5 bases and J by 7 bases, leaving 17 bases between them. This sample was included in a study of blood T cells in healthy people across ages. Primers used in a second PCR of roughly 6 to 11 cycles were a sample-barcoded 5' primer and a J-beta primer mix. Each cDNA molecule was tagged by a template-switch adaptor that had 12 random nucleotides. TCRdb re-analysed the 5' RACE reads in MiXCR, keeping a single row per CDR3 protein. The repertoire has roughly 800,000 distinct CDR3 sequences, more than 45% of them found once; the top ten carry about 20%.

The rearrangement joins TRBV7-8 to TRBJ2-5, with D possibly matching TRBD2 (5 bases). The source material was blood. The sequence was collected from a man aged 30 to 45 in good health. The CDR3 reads CASSASDSGWTQYF. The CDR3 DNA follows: TGTGCCAGCAGCGCCTCGGACTCCGGCTGGACCCAGTACTTC.